Sequencing of this T cell receptor (beta chain) was carried out in a study of OX40 agonist ivuxolimab in advanced cancers. Whole-study context: An anti-OX40 (CD134) antibody with agonistic activity, ivuxolimab, was administered to patients. Past anti-PD-1, anti-PD-L1 or anti-CTLA-4 therapy was accepted, and 30% to 50% had received some.

The assay was immunoSEQ multiplex PCR, and TCRdb's table has in-frame clones only and misses some. This sample yields about 63,000 clones, of which roughly nine tenths are seen a single time; under 14% belongs to the top ten. This clone was picked up one time. This TCR was recovered from an adult with an advanced solid tumor such as melanoma, head and neck, liver or kidney cancer. The specimen comprised CD4+ or CD8+ T cells sorted from blood, sampled in a trial of the OX40 agonist ivuxolimab.

CDR3 in DNA: TGTGCCAGCGGGCTAGTGGCAAACATTCAGTACTTC. Translating it yields CASGLVANIQYF. The V and J genes are TRBV2 and TRBJ2-4, with D hard to call. CDR1 and CDR2 (germline): SNHLY, FYNNEI. The CDR3 runs 12 residues. V shed 8 bases and J shed 6 bases, with 11 bases lying between them.